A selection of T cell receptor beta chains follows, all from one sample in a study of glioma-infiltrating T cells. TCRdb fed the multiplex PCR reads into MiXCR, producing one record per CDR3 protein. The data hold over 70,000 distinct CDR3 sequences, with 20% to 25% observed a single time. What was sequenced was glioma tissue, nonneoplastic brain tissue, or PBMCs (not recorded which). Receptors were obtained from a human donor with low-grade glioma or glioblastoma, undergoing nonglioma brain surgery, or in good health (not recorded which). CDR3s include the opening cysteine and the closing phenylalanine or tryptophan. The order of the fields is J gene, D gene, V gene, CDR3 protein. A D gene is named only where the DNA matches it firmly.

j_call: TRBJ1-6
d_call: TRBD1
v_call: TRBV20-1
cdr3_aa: CSAKSKGQTNSPLHF

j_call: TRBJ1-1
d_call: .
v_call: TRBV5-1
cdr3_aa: CASSTHLGTEAFF

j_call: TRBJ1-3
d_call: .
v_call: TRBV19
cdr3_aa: CASSSRDSGNTIYF

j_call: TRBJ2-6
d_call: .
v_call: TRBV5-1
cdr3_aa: CASSLTWAGANVLTF

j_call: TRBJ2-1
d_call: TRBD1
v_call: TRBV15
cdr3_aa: CATSRAPGTANEQFF

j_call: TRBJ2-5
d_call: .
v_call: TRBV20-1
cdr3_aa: CSVRGPHETQYF

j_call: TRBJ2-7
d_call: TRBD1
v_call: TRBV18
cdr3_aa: CASSPGGQAGYEQYF

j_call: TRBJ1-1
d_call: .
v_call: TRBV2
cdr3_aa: CASCDRTNTEAFF

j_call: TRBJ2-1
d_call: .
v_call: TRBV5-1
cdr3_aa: CASSLENKINEQFF

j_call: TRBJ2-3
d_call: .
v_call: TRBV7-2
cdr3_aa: CASSFPGSTQYF

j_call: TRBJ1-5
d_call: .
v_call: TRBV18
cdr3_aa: CASSTQGSNQPQHF

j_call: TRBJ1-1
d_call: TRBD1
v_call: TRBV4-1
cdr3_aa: CASSHPGQEGRNTEAFF

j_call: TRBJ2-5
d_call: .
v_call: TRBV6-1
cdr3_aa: CASSRYQETQYF

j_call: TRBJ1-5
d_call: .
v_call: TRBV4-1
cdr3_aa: CASSRGTPLYSNQPQHF

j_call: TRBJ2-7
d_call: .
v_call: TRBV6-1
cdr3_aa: CASNWEGARYEQYF

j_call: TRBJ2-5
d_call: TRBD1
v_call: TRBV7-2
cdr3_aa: CASSFGTGGFRGETQYF

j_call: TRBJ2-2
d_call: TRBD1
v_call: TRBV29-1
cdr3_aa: CSVEIGTGNTGELFF

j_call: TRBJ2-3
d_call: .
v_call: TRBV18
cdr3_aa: CASSTDGTDTQYF

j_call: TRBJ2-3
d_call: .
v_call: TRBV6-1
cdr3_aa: CASSGQGGTDTQYF

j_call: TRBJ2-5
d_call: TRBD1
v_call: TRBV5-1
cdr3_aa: CASSQDRGHQETQYF

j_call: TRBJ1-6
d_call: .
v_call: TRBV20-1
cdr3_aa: CRARREGEEQDF

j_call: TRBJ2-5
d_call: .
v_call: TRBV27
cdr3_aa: CASSLRGPVRETQYF

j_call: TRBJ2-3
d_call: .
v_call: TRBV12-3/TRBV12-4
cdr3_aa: CASRSRQSHTDTQYF

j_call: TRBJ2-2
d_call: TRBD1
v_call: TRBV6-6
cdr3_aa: CVSSPPGQGYTGELFF

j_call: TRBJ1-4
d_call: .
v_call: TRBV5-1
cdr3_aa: CASSLGRGTNEKLFF

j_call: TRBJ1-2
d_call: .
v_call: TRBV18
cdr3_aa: CASSPGGSYGYTF

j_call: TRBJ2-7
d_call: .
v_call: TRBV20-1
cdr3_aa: CSAPAGGPYEQYF

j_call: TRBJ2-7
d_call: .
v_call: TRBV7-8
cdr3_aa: CASSLAGEVNYEQYF